This is a list of T cell receptor beta chains from one sample in a study of shared clonotypes between healthy human individuals. Sequencing used immunoSEQ multiplex PCR; TCRdb keeps in-frame clones, though not all of them. Among 850,000 to 1,200,000 clones listed, approximately 76% were seen once. Sequenced input: memory CD4+ T cells sorted from blood. These receptors originate from a man aged 18 to 30 in good health. Each CDR3 is given with its conserved first and last residue. The D gene is left open where the match is weak. A row's size may be missing; if present it is once, few, many or a size class.

>TRBV21-1|.|TRBJ2-7|.
TGTGCCAGCAGCAAAGATTCCCGGGTTTTCGTGCGGGAGGGCCCCTACGAGCAGTACTTC
CASSKDSRVFVREGPYEQYF
>TRBV6-5|.|TRBJ1-3|TRBD1
TGTGCCTGTCGGGACAGGGGCTCTGGAAACACCATATATTTT
CACRDRGSGNTIYF
>TRBV5-4|.|TRBJ2-4|TRBD1
TGTGCCAGCAGCTTGGGAGGCAGGGGGAAAAACATTCAGTACTTC
CASSLGGRGKNIQYF
>TRBV30|.|TRBJ1-4|.
TGTGCCTGGTCGAACCTTCCACAGACTAATGAAAAACTGTTTTTT
CAWSNLPQTNEKLFF
>TRBV19|many|TRBJ2-6|.
TGTGCCAGTAGTATGGGACCTGGGAGCGGAAGGGGCCCTCCTGGGGCCAACGTCCTGACTTTC
CASSMGPGSGRGPPGANVLTF
>TRBV5-1|.|TRBJ2-2|TRBD2
TGCGCCAGCAGCTCCTCTAGCGGGAGAAGCACCGGGGAGCTGTTTTTT
CASSSSSGRSTGELFF
>TRBV6-5|.|TRBJ1-2|.
TGTGCGGCTCTAGACGGAGCCTATGGCTACACCTTC
CAALDGAYGYTF
>TRBV27|once|TRBJ1-3|.
TGTGCCAGCAGCTTTAAACTCCAGGGGCCTGGAAACACCATATATTTT
CASSFKLQGPGNTIYF
>TRBV10-3|.|TRBJ2-1|.
TGTGCCATCAGCCCTACAGGGCTGTCCAATGAGCAGTTCTTC
CAISPTGLSNEQFF
>TRBV19|.|TRBJ2-2|.
TGTGCCAGTAGTAAGGGAAGCACGAACACCGGGGAGCTGTTTTTT
CASSKGSTNTGELFF
>TRBV6-6|few|TRBJ2-7|.
TGTGCCAGCACGGCGGGTTACGAGCAGTACTTC
CASTAGYEQYF
>TRBV10-3|.|TRBJ2-7|TRBD2
TGTGCCATCAGCACCGGGACTAGCGCCCCGTGGGAGTACTTC
CAISTGTSAPWEYF
>TRBV27|.|TRBJ1-4|.
TGTGCCAGTGGACGGAGAAATGAAAAACTGTTTTTT
CASGRRNEKLFF
>TRBV5-1|.|TRBJ1-2|.
TGCGCCAGCAGCGATCCGGTTATCACATGGGGCTACACCTTC
CASSDPVITWGYTF
>TRBV7-2|.|TRBJ2-3|.
TGTGCCAGCAGCCGCGTGGGGGTAGCTAGCACAGATACGCAGTATTTT
CASSRVGVASTDTQYF
>TRBV30|.|TRBJ1-5|.
TGTGCCTGGGGGAATAGGGAAGGCAATCAGCCCCAGCATTTT
CAWGNREGNQPQHF
>TRBV5-1|.|TRBJ1-4|.
TGCGCCAGCAGCTTCGGGGAGATTAATGAAAAACTGTTTTTT
CASSFGEINEKLFF
>TRBV4-1|.|TRBJ1-2|.
TGCGCCAGCAGGTACAGGGACTTCGAGTATGGCTACACCTTC
CASRYRDFEYGYTF
>TRBV30|.|TRBJ2-2|.
TGTGCCTGGACGGCGAACACCGGGGAGCTGTTTTTT
CAWTANTGELFF
>TRBV11-1|once|TRBJ2-1|TRBD2
TGTGCCAGCAGCTTTAGCGGGGGCTCAAGCTCCTACAATGAGCAGTTCTTC
CASSFSGGSSSYNEQFF
>TRBV25-1|once|TRBJ2-5|.
TGTGCCAGCAGTCAACCAGGGGTAGAGACCCAGTACTTC
CASSQPGVETQYF
>TRBV25-1|.|TRBJ2-7|.
TGTGCCAGCAGTGAATCCGGACCCGCGACCTCCTACGAGCAGTACTTC
CASSESGPATSYEQYF
>TRBV5-5|many|TRBJ1-1|.
TGTGCCAGCAGCTTCTCGTCAGGGTTAGAAGCTTTCTTT
CASSFSSGLEAFF
>TRBV18|.|TRBJ2-7|.
TGTGCCAGCTCACCAGGAGGGGGAGGGACCTACGAGCAGTACTTC
CASSPGGGGTYEQYF
>TRBV4-2|few|TRBJ2-3|.
TGTGCCAGCAGCCAAGATGGGGATACGCAGTATTTT
CASSQDGDTQYF
>TRBV5-4|many|TRBJ2-3|TRBD2
TGTGCCAGCAGCTTGTTGTCTAGCGGGCCTACCACAGATACGCAGTATTTT
CASSLLSSGPTTDTQYF
>TRBV6-1|.|TRBJ2-5|TRBD1
TGTGCCAGCAGTGAAGCCTTTGACAGGGGGCGACGGGAGACCCAGTACTTC
CASSEAFDRGRRETQYF
>TRBV7-9|.|TRBJ2-7|TRBD1
TGTGCCAGCAGCTTAGGGGGGGACAGGTCCAACGAGCAGTACTTC
CASSLGGDRSNEQYF
>TRBV19|.|TRBJ2-5|.
TGTGCCAGTAGTAGACAGAGCTTTCAAGAGACCCAGTACTTC
CASSRQSFQETQYF
>TRBV14|.|TRBJ1-1|TRBD1
TGTGCCAGCAGTCGACAGGGTACTGAAGCTTTCTTT
CASSRQGTEAFF
>TRBV7-2|.|TRBJ2-3|TRBD2
TGTGCCAGCAGCTTACCCAGCGGGATAGGCACAGATACGCAGTATTTT
CASSLPSGIGTDTQYF
>TRBV7-6|.|TRBJ2-5|.
TGTGCCAGCAGCCAAACTAGGGTCCAAGAGACCCAGTACTTC
CASSQTRVQETQYF
>TRBV25-1|few|TRBJ2-1|.
TGTGCCAGCGCCGTTATAGAGATTGTCGGGGGTAATGAGCAGTTCTTC
CASAVIEIVGGNEQFF
>TRBV15|.|TRBJ2-5|.
TGTGCCACCAGCAGAGATCATGGCGAGACCCAGTACTTC
CATSRDHGETQYF
>TRBV5-5|.|TRBJ2-2|TRBD1
TGTGCCAGCAGTTGGGGACAGACCACCGGGGAGCTGTTTTTT
CASSWGQTTGELFF
>TRBV6-5|once|TRBJ1-5|TRBD1
TGTGCCAGCTCCCCCCCAGGGGGGAGTCAGCCCCAGCATTTT
CASSPPGGSQPQHF
>TRBV9|.|TRBJ2-5|TRBD2
TGTGCCAGCAGCGAGACTAGCGCCCTCCAAGAGACCCAGTACTTC
CASSETSALQETQYF
>TRBV20-1|.|TRBJ2-3|.
TGCAGTGCTAGAGTCGCAGATACGCAGTATTTT
CSARVADTQYF
>TRBV5-1|.|TRBJ2-7|.
TGCGCCAGCAGCTCCGATCTCGCCCGCACTTACGAGCAGTACTTC
CASSSDLARTYEQYF
>TRBV18|few|TRBJ2-3|TRBD1
TGTGCCAGCTCACTACAGGGGGCAACAGATACGCAGTATTTT
CASSLQGATDTQYF
>TRBV7-2|.|TRBJ1-1|.
TGTGCCAGCAGGCACCGGACTGGGGCTGCCACTGAAGCTTTCTTT
CASRHRTGAATEAFF
>TRBV2|.|TRBJ2-5|.
TGTGCCAGCAGTGACAGAATAGAGACCCAGTACTTC
CASSDRIETQYF
>TRBV6-1|.|TRBJ2-5|.
TGTGCCAGCAGTGAGAGGTGGGCAGGGGCGCCCCAACAAGAGACCCAGTACTTC
CASSERWAGAPQQETQYF
>TRBV6-5|few|TRBJ2-3|TRBD2
TGTGCCAGTCGAGCGGGGGGGGGTACGCAGTATTTT
CASRAGGGTQYF
>TRBV9|few|TRBJ2-3|TRBD1
TGTGCCAGCAGCGTAGGGGGACAGGCGCGCACAGATACGCAGTATTTT
CASSVGGQARTDTQYF
>TRBV23-1|.|TRBJ2-7|TRBD2
TGCGCCAGCAGGGGGGTGGGTCTAGCGGGAGTCTACGAGCAGTACTTC
CASRGVGLAGVYEQYF
>TRBV19|.|TRBJ2-1|TRBD1
TGTGCCAGTAGTCCGGGACAGGGGGCTGGACGCCTCAATGAGCAGTTCTTC
CASSPGQGAGRLNEQFF